The clone carrying this TCR beta chain was counted a single time. Amplified TCR beta CDR3 regions derived from RNA transcripts. The TCR CDR3 was amplified in a first-round RT-PCR using the HTBI primer set. TCRdb reanalysed the multiplex PCR reads using MiXCR and keeps one entry per CDR3 protein. The repertoire has around 520,000 distinct CDR3 sequences, 13% to 15% of them found once; the top ten carry around 17%. It was 8 to 10 ml of fresh peripheral blood that supplied the PBMCs. This entry comes from a study of T cells in Graves' hyperthyroidism and ophthalmopathy. Overall study: The initial diagnosis was the point when peripheral blood was collected, ahead of any treatment.

Looked up from germline, CDR1 is MNHEY and CDR2 is SMNVEV (reference sequence). The CDR3 has 15 amino acids. Trimming took off 4 bases at V and 0 bases at J, with 7 bases between the two ends. This chain uses TRBV27 with TRBJ1-6; D unclear. What was sequenced was blood. The TCR comes from a woman between 18 and 30 years old with Graves' hyperthyroidism. The DNA for the CDR3 is TGTGCCAGCAGTTACAGAAGCTCCTATAATTCACCCCTCCACTTT. Translation gives CASSYRSSYNSPLHF.